Following are 8 T cell receptor beta chains from one sample sequenced in a study of T-cell memory formation after mild COVID-19. TCRdb fed the 5' RACE reads into MiXCR, producing one record per CDR3 protein. Counted here are approximately 450,000 distinct CDR3 sequences, 15% to 20% occurring once; the ten biggest clones make up roughly an eighth. Sequencing input: PBMCs or a T cell subset sorted from them (not recorded which). The receptor source for this set is an adult woman who had mild COVID-19 (a few samples of this study predate the infection). Cell type and time point are not known.

This clonotype was detected a few times. The gene calls are TRBV7-8 and TRBJ2-1; D not resolved. This CDR3 is built from 13 residues. The germline CDR1 and CDR2 sequences are SGHVS and FQNEAQ. The ends were cut back, 3 bases at V and 8 bases at J, with 11 bases in the middle. The CDR3: CASSFADWDEQFF. The DNA for the CDR3 is TGTGCCAGCAGCTTTGCAGACTGGGATGAGCAGTTCTTC.

The genes are TRBV7-2 and TRBJ2-4; D perhaps matches TRBD2 (6 bases). CDR3 length: 17 amino acids. The V end lost 1 base, the J end lost 0 bases, and 13 bases lay between the germline ends. CDR1 and CDR2 from the germline V gene are SGHTA and FQGNSA. CDR3 sequence: CASSLGGLSLAKNIQYF. CDR3 bases: TGTGCCAGCAGCTTAGGGGGACTGTCTCTAGCCAAAAACATTCAGTACTTC.

The genes are TRBV7-2 and TRBJ2-6; 7 bases match TRBD2. There are 18 residues in the CDR3. V gave up 1 base and J gave up 3 bases; unmatched junction bases: 9. From germline, CDR1 is SGHTA and CDR2 FQGNSA. In DNA form, the CDR3 reads TGTGCCAGCAGCTTAGTCCGTGGGAGGGCCTTTGGGGCCAACGTCCTGACTTTC. Translation: CASSLVRGRAFGANVLTF.

V and J are TRBV14 and TRBJ2-5; 11 bases fit TRBD2. The CDR3 runs 15 residues. V gave up 7 bases and J gave up 1 base; unmatched junction bases: 5. Per the germline V gene, CDR1 is SGHDN and CDR2 is FVKESK. The CDR3 bases are TGTGCCAGCACCGGGACTAGCGGAACCCAAGAGACCCAGTACTTC. As protein: CASTGTSGTQETQYF.

The sample holds many counts of this clonotype. This sequence joins TRBV7-8 and TRBJ2-7; D is possibly TRBD1 (5 bases). This CDR3 is built from 13 residues. Trimming pared 5 bases from V and 4 bases from J, leaving 12 bases between. Germline CDR1 reads SGHVS; CDR2 reads FQNEAQ. In DNA form, the CDR3 reads TGTGCCAGCAGCCTCAGGGTCGGGTACGAGCAGTACTTC. As protein: CASSLRVGYEQYF.

The chain employs TRBV5-1 and TRBJ2-7, with D unresolved. Trimming left V 1 base short and J 6 bases short, with 8 bases between. CDR1 SGHRS and CDR2 YFSETQ come from the germline V gene. The CDR3 consists of 12 residues. CDR3 protein: CASSLLGAEQYF. CDR3 bases: TGCGCCAGCAGCTTGCTAGGCGCCGAGCAGTACTTC.

V and J are TRBV4-1 and TRBJ1-2, with TRBD1 matching over 10 bases. Germline CDR1 reads MGHRA; CDR2 reads YSYEKL. J lost 8 bases, V lost 1 base, and 7 bases had no gene match. The CDR3 runs to 15 residues. The CDR3 region is CASSQASRDRGGYTF. The DNA of the CDR3 is TGCGCCAGCAGCCAAGCGAGCCGGGACAGGGGAGGCTACACCTTC.

The V call is TRBV20-1, the J call TRBJ2-1; possible D gene TRBD1, 6 bases. V was trimmed by 5 bases and J by 0 bases, leaving 20 bases between them. The CDR3 spans 17 residues. Germline CDR1 and CDR2: DFQATT and SNEGSKA (reference sequence). For the CDR3, the DNA is TGCAGTGCTCAACGCCCCCCGGGACACAGCTCCTACAATGAGCAGTTCTTC. It specifies CSAQRPPGHSSYNEQFF.